This T cell receptor (beta chain) was sequenced for a study of metastatic and nonmetastatic thyroid tumors. Across the whole study: Repertoires from blood and tumor or nodule tissue of malignant and benign thyroid patients were compared.

A note on this clone: Antigen specificity is unknown.

The CDR3 extends over 15 amino acids. Trimming cost V 5 bases and J 7 bases, with 15 bases left between them. Germline V gene data show CDR1 as SNHLY and CDR2 as FYNNEI. Thyroid surgery took place with no prior treatment in any patient. Authors' methods: Construction of a distant-metastasis classifier for papillary thyroid cancer relied on CDR3 differences across clinicopathological groups. Using MiXCR, TCRdb re-called clones from the PCR reads. The V and J calls and clone size come from TCRdb's table, not from the authors' own analysis. Of around 5,000 clones in the sample, 17% were seen once. Overall study findings and caveats: As reported, TCR beta diversity in blood and tumor was significantly higher in malignant thyroid tumors than in benign nodules.

The specimen was adjacent normal tissue. The V gene is TRBV2, the J gene TRBJ1-6, with D possibly being TRBD1 (6 bases). The source of this sequence is a female donor with papillary thyroid cancer or a benign thyroid nodule (not recorded which). Some clones in this sample may be carry-over from other donors' samples. DNA of the CDR3: TGTGCCAGCAGTCGGGTACAGGGTAACAATTCACCCCTCCACTTT. It encodes CASSRVQGNNSPLHF. The full variable domain, in which reference TRBV2 and TRBJ1-6 provide the parts outside the CDR3, is EPEVTQTPSHQVTQMGQEVILRCVPISNHLYFYWYRQILGQKVEFLVSFYNNEISEKSEIFDDQFSVERPDGSNFTLKIRSTKLEDSAMYFCASSRVQGNNSPLHFGNGTRLTVT.